Detailed here is one TCR beta chain. Under the authors' procedure: Reference gene primer amplification gave estimated nucleated cell counts. The protocol was immunoSEQ multiplex PCR, while the TCRdb copy is restricted to in-frame clones and leaves out a portion. The V and J calls and clone size are taken from that table; D and trimming were inferred from the DNA. The table has roughly 220,000 clones, approximately 80% seen once. The CDR3 runs 15 residues. The V end was cut by 5 bases, the J end by 5 bases, with 16 bases between. Germline V gene sequence: CDR1 SSHAT, CDR2 FNYEAQ (reference sequence). The data originate from a study of blood T cell repertoires in COVID-19. Study overall: The United States, Italy and Spain were the sources of the acute and convalescent COVID-19 samples. T cells, B-cell-depleted T cells, or PBMCs supplied cDNA or gDNA.

The gene calls are TRBV7-7 and TRBJ2-1; D is possibly TRBD2 (6 bases). The clonotype was recovered from a man aged 25-45 years with active or convalescent COVID-19. Sequencing used peripheral blood. The CDR3 loop is CASSLTPRGDNEQFF. For the CDR3, the DNA is TGTGCCAGCAGCCTTACTCCCCGCGGGGACAATGAGCAGTTCTTC.